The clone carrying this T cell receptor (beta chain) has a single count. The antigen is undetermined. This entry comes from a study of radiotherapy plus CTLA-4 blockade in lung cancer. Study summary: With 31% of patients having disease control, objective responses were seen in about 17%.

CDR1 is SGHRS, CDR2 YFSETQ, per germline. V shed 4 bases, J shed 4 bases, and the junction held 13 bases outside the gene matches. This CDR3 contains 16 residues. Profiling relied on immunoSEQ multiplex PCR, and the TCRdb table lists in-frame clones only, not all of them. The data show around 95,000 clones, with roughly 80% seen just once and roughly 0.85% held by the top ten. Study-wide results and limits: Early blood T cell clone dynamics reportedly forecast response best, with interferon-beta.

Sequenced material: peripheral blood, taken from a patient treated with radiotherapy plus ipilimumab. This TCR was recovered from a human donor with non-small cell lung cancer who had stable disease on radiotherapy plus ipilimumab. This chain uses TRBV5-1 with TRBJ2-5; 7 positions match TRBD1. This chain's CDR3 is CASSANRQGLRETQYF. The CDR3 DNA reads TGCGCCAGCAGCGCGAACCGACAGGGCTTGAGAGAGACCCAGTACTTC.